This TCR beta chain derives from a study of regulatory T cells in long-lasting Graves disease. Many counts were recorded for this clonotype. The CDR3 is 14 amino acids. CDR1 and CDR2 (germline): LNHNV, YYDKDF (reference sequence). V was trimmed by 0 bases and J by 8 bases, leaving 10 bases between them. Time point described: newly diagnosed GD, antithyroid drugs for less than 3 months. The TCR library was made from RNA extracted from PBMCs. Arm-PCR of CDR3 regions with iRepertoire HTBI primers generated TCR beta libraries. TCRdb re-called the multiplex PCR reads through MiXCR, storing one row per CDR3 protein. The table has 450,000 to 600,000 distinct CDR3 sequences, about 17% seen once; the top ten hold 9% to 15%. These data also formed part of another study, on T cells in Graves' hyperthyroidism and ophthalmopathy.

This receptor was obtained from a middle-aged man with Graves disease. Sequences were derived from peripheral blood mononuclear cells (PBMCs), sampled at new diagnosis, from a patient treated with antithyroid drugs. The chain is built from TRBV15 and TRBJ1-4; D is perhaps TRBD1 (5 bases). The CDR3 spells CATSRDLRDEKLFF. The CDR3 DNA follows: TGTGCCACCAGCAGAGATCTGAGGGACGAAAAACTGTTTTTT.